One sample yielded the 19 T cell receptor beta chains listed below, sequenced in a study of T cells after yellow fever vaccination. TCRdb itself ran the 5' RACE reads through MiXCR, one entry per CDR3 protein. The table shows a few hundred thousand distinct CDR3 sequences, with approximately 3.5% occurring only once. Specimen: PBMCs, collected 15 days after the yellow fever booster vaccination. These receptors originate from a man between 18 and 29 years old who received the YFV17D yellow fever vaccine.

This clonotype has at least ten counts. The V and J genes are TRBV27 and TRBJ2-5; D might be TRBD1 or TRBD2, each matching 5 bases. The CDR3 is 16 amino acids. The V gene lost 0 bases and the J gene lost 5 bases, with 16 bases spanning the gap. Looked up from germline, CDR1 is MNHEY and CDR2 is SMNVEV (reference sequence). As DNA, the CDR3 is TGTGCCAGCAGTTTATCGCCTGGGACCCCTCGGGAGACCCAGTACTTC. It codes for CASSLSPGTPRETQYF.

In its sample, this clonotype was seen many times. The DNA for the CDR3 is TGCAGTGCTCCGCTGATAACAGCGAACACTGAAGCTTTCTTT. Its protein is CSAPLITANTEAFF. The chain recombines TRBV20-1 with TRBJ1-1, with D unresolved. V lost 5 bases, J lost 1 base, and 14 bases lay in between. CDR1 is DFQATT, CDR2 SNEGSKA, per germline (reference sequence). The CDR3 length is 14 residues.

In this sample, this clonotype turned up many times. The V and J genes are TRBV7-2 and TRBJ2-2; possibly TRBD1 for D (6 bases). CDR1 and CDR2 (germline): SGHTA, FQGNSA. There are 15 residues in the CDR3. V lost 5 bases and J 5 bases, leaving 15 bases between the germline ends. This CDR3 is CASSRLRGITGELFF. The CDR3 DNA reads as TGTGCCAGCAGCAGACTAAGGGGGATTACCGGGGAGCTGTTTTTT.

This clonotype was recorded at least ten times. This CDR3 reads CSAPQGTEQYF. The DNA for the CDR3 is TGCAGTGCTCCACAGGGAACCGAGCAGTACTTC. The J gene is TRBJ2-7, the V gene TRBV20-1; perhaps TRBD1 as D (6 bases). The ends were cut back, 5 bases at V and 6 bases at J, with 11 bases in the middle. The CDR3 has 11 residues. CDR1 is DFQATT, CDR2 SNEGSKA, per germline (reference sequence).

This clonotype was detected many times. The chain has TRBV7-2 and TRBJ2-1, with 11 nucleotides matching TRBD2. The CDR3 runs to 14 residues. Germline lookup yields CDR1 SGHTA and CDR2 FQGNSA. V lost 5 bases and J lost 8; bases outside the gene matches: 5. CDR3 region: CASSPLAGVYEQFF. The DNA of the CDR3 is TGTGCCAGCAGCCCACTAGCGGGGGTTTATGAGCAGTTCTTC.

This clonotype was seen at least ten times. The rearrangement links TRBV6-5 to TRBJ1-2; D call uncertain. This CDR3 spans 15 amino acids. Trimming pared 1 base from V and 1 base from J, leaving 10 bases between. The germline gives CDR1 MNHEY, CDR2 SVGAGI. Here the CDR3 DNA reads TGTGCCAGCAGTTACTATTGGACGGGTAACTATGGCTACACCTTC. Translated, it gives CASSYYWTGNYGYTF.

This clonotype has ten or more counts. Written as DNA, the CDR3 is TGTGCCAGCAGCCCCCCAGGGAGACGGGTCCCCCACGAGCAGTACTTC. Amino acid sequence: CASSPPGRRVPHEQYF. V and J are TRBV7-2 and TRBJ2-7; D assignment may be TRBD1 or TRBD2 (5 bases each). Trimming took off 5 bases at V and 5 bases at J, with 22 bases between the two ends. The length of the CDR3 is 16 residues. Germline V CDR1 and CDR2: SGHTA, FQGNSA.

The table lists this clonotype with many counts. The chain is built from TRBV19 and TRBJ2-1; TRBD2 matches at 7 bases. In germline, CDR1 is LNHDA, CDR2 SQIVND (reference sequence). J was trimmed by 6 bases and V by 6 bases; bases with no gene match: 8. The CDR3 has 14 residues. Here the CDR3 reads CASRSVGGVNEQFF. The CDR3 nucleotides read TGTGCCAGTAGGTCCGTGGGGGGGGTCAATGAGCAGTTCTTC.

This clonotype was observed at least ten times. The chain combines TRBV2 with TRBJ2-7; D is ambiguous. V was shortened by 3 bases and J by 2 bases, with 8 bases between the two germline ends. Germline CDR1 reads SNHLY; CDR2 reads FYNNEI. The CDR3 sequence is 13 residues long. The CDR3 nucleotides are TGTGCCAGCAGTGAGGTCTTGGCCTACGAGCAGTACTTC. Translation gives CASSEVLAYEQYF.

There are many counts of this clonotype. The rearrangement links TRBV10-3 to TRBJ2-1; 11 positions match TRBD2. Germline assignment: CDR1 ENHRY and CDR2 SYGVKD. Trimming removed 5 bases from V and 5 bases from J; junction bases left unmatched: 11. The CDR3 has 17 amino acids. The DNA of the CDR3 is TGTGCCATCAGTTCCTCGTTTAGCGGGGGGGCTCACAATGAGCAGTTCTTC. This gives the protein CAISSSFSGGAHNEQFF.

This clonotype has at least ten counts. This chain uses TRBV11-2 with TRBJ1-2; D is perhaps TRBD1 (5 bases). V lost 2 bases, J lost 5 bases, and 18 bases lay in between. The germline gives CDR1 SGHAT, CDR2 FQNNGV. The CDR3 runs 16 residues. The CDR3 reads CASSLYRGLEVYGYTF. The CDR3 region has the DNA TGTGCCAGCAGCTTATATCGGGGGTTGGAGGTTTATGGCTACACCTTC.

This clonotype was recorded many times. The V call is TRBV5-8, the J call TRBJ2-3, with a possible D match to TRBD2 (5 bases). This CDR3 region has 16 residues. Germline CDR1 SGHTS, CDR2 YDEGEE. V lost 0 bases and J lost 6, with 17 bases in between. The CDR3 coding sequence is TGTGCCAGCAGCTTGGGGTATTCCGGGGTGGCGGATACGCAGTATTTT. Protein product: CASSLGYSGVADTQYF.

The V call is TRBV7-2, the J call TRBJ2-5; 9 bases align to TRBD2. The CDR3 has 16 residues. After removal of 5 bases from V and 1 base from J, the junction contained 8 bases not matched to a gene. Germline CDR1 reads SGHTA; CDR2 reads FQGNSA. CDR3: CASSQVAGASQETQYF. CDR3 DNA: TGTGCCAGCAGCCAAGTAGCGGGGGCTTCCCAAGAGACCCAGTACTTC.

This clonotype occurred many times. This chain uses TRBV5-1 with TRBJ2-1; TRBD2 might be the D (6 bases). V lost 1 base to trimming and J lost 2 bases, with 13 bases between them. Germline CDR1 reads SGHRS; CDR2 reads YFSETQ. The CDR3 is made up of 16 amino acids. For the CDR3, the DNA is TGCGCCAGCAGCTTGAATGCGGGGTACACCTACAATGAGCAGTTCTTC. Translation: CASSLNAGYTYNEQFF.

This clonotype was counted at least ten times. CDR3 sequence reads: CASSLREGANSPLHF. In nucleotides, the CDR3 is TGCGCCAGCAGCCTCCGGGAGGGGGCTAATTCACCCCTCCACTTT. This sequence joins TRBV4-3 and TRBJ1-6; 7 bases match TRBD1. Per the germline V gene, CDR1 is LGHNA and CDR2 is YSLEER. The trim removed 4 bases at V and 6 bases at J, leaving 6 bases unmatched. CDR3 length: 15 residues.

The chain is built from TRBV24-1 and TRBJ1-6, with no clear D. V lost 7 bases to trimming and J lost 0 bases, with 15 bases between them. This CDR3 has 17 amino acids. Germline V gene sequence: CDR1 KGHDR, CDR2 SFDVKD. CDR3 sequence: CATSRTGKSSYNSPLHF. As DNA, the CDR3 is TGTGCCACCAGCCGGACCGGGAAGAGCTCCTATAATTCACCCCTCCACTTT.

The sample holds many counts of this clonotype. This chain connects TRBV6-1 to TRBJ2-5; D is unresolved. CDR1 and CDR2 (germline): MNHNS, SASEGT. This CDR3 has 13 residues. Trimming removed 7 bases from V and 2 bases from J, with 11 bases in between. CDR3 coding DNA: TGTGCCAGCAATGCCCGGGCGCAAGAGACCCAGTACTTC. Encoded protein: CASNARAQETQYF.

This clonotype was observed at least ten times. The DNA of the CDR3 is TGTGCCACCAGCAGAGTACTAGCGGGGGGAGATACGCAGTATTTT. Amino acids: CATSRVLAGGDTQYF. The chain is built from TRBV15 and TRBJ2-3, with 12 nucleotides matching TRBD2. Germline V CDR1 and CDR2: LNHNV, YYDKDF (reference sequence). This CDR3 is built from 15 residues. After removal of 1 base from V and 5 bases from J, the junction contained 1 base not matched to a gene.

This clonotype was counted ten times or more. This chain uses TRBV12-3 or TRBV12-4 with TRBJ1-5; D possibly corresponds to TRBD1 (6 bases). V gave up 4 bases and J gave up 1 base, with 8 bases separating them. CDR3 length: 14 residues. DNA of the CDR3: TGTGCCAGCAGTTCCAGGGGCAGCAATCAGCCCCAGCATTTT. It translates to CASSSRGSNQPQHF.